The entry below gives a single TCR beta chain sequence along with its context. The antigen is unknown. Treatment here: oral pan-JAK inhibitor, 5-10 mg twice daily. Those with alopecia areata gave lesional scalp punch biopsies and peripheral blood. These data originate in a study of CD8+ T cells in alopecia areata. Study context: The protocol delivered tofacitinib for 6 to 18 months, then withdrew it for 6 months. General study points: Sharing of TCR sequences between patients (possibly for HLA-related reasons) was less clear than in mice.

Isolated RNA was reverse transcribed into cDNA used as the sequencing template. Method: immunoSEQ multiplex PCR; TCRdb's copy keeps in-frame clones and lacks some. The table lists about 210,000 clones, under 70% of them singletons. The sequencing used CD4+ T cells sorted from blood, collected around week 46, from a patient treated with tofacitinib. The TCR comes from a human donor with alopecia areata.

As DNA, the CDR3 is TGCGCCAGCAGTGAGCAGGTCCCCTTCGGCGAGCAGTACTTC. Amino acids: CASSEQVPFGEQYF. This rearrangement joins TRBV10-1 to TRBJ2-7; D ambiguous. Deletions cut 2 bases from V and 6 bases from J, with 14 bases between. This CDR3 is 14 amino acids long. Germline V lookup: CDR1 WNHNN, CDR2 SYGVQD (reference sequence).